The T cell receptor (beta chain) described here comes from a study of T cells in Graves' hyperthyroidism and ophthalmopathy. General study points: Ophthalmopathy cases were set apart from stable hyperthyroidism by a 13 V-J model.

Amplified regions were TCR beta CDR3 sequences from RNA transcripts. With the HTBI primer set, the TCR CDR3 went through a first round of RT-PCR. From the multiplex PCR reads, TCRdb called clonotypes with MiXCR, one entry per CDR3 protein. The table includes some 760,000 distinct CDR3 sequences, 12% to 15% detected once. Germline V gives CDR1 SEHNR, CDR2 FQNEAQ (reference sequence). The CDR3 runs 13 residues. V lost 3 bases and J lost 2, with 8 bases in between. This clonotype was seen ten or more times. Its antigen remains unidentified. The chain recombines TRBV7-9 with TRBJ2-7; D is possibly TRBD1 or TRBD2 (5 bases each). The sequence derives from a young woman with Graves' hyperthyroidism. The sample comprised blood. CDR3 DNA sequence: TGTGCCAGCAGCTTCCGGGACGCCTACGAGCAGTACTTC. This sequence encodes CASSFRDAYEQYF.